What follows are 31 T cell receptor beta chains derived from one specimen sequenced in a study of cytomegalovirus exposure and HLA in healthy donors. Vbeta (60) and Jbeta (13) primers were used in the PCR. Sequencing used immunoSEQ multiplex PCR; TCRdb keeps in-frame clones, though not all of them. The profile covers 150,000 to 200,000 clones, with under 90% appearing a single time and around 4.9% taken by the ten largest. The sequenced material came from PBMCs. The receptors were gathered from a man younger than 35 in good health and CMV-seronegative.

This clone came up a few times. The V call is TRBV5-1, the J call TRBJ2-2; tentative D call: TRBD2 (6 bases). This CDR3 contains 14 residues. V was trimmed by 4 bases and J by 7 bases, leaving 14 bases between them. Germline CDR1 and CDR2: SGHRS and YFSETQ. The CDR3 nucleotides read TGCGCCAGCAGCCAAACTAGCAAGGGCGGGGAGCTGTTTTTT. It specifies CASSQTSKGGELFF. Full variable domain (remainder filled in from reference TRBV5-1 and TRBJ2-2): KAGVTQTPRYLIKTRGQQVTLSCSPISGHRSVSWYQQTPGQGLQFLFEYFSETQRNKGNFPGRFSGRQFSNSRSEMNVSTLELGDSALYLCASSQTSKGGELFFGEGSRLTVL.

J is TRBJ2-1 and V is TRBV5-1, with 7 bases fitting TRBD1. The CDR3 loop spans 14 amino acids. The germline gives CDR1 SGHRS, CDR2 YFSETQ. J was trimmed by 3 bases and V by 4 bases; bases with no gene match: 4. For the CDR3, the DNA is TGCGCCAGCAGCCACGGACAGGTCTACAATGAGCAGTTCTTC. Amino acid sequence: CASSHGQVYNEQFF.

This clone came up a few times. The chain uses TRBV4-2 and TRBJ2-1; 14 positions agree with TRBD2. CDR3 length: 17 amino acids. V lost 4 bases, J lost 0 bases, and 2 bases stayed unmatched. The germline V gene encodes CDR1 LGHNA and CDR2 YNFKEQ. The CDR3 loop is CASSRGTSGSSYNEQFF. The CDR3 DNA sequence: TGTGCCAGCAGCCGAGGGACTAGCGGGAGCTCCTACAATGAGCAGTTCTTC.

The rearrangement links TRBV10-1 to TRBJ2-2, with 7 bases lining up with TRBD2. V was pared by 6 bases and J by 6 bases, with 10 bases of the junction left unmatched. Germline V gene data show CDR1 as WNHNN and CDR2 as SYGVQD (reference sequence). The CDR3 covers 15 residues. The CDR3, as DNA: TGCGCCAGCAGCGTGGGGACCGGGAGGTCCGGGGAGCTGTTTTTT. Translation gives CASSVGTGRSGELFF.

The chain joins TRBV5-1 to TRBJ1-5; 9 bases fit TRBD1. This CDR3 contains 18 residues. V lost 2 bases to trimming and J lost 0 bases; unmatched junction nucleotides: 9. Germline V gives CDR1 SGHRS, CDR2 YFSETQ. The CDR3 loop reads CASSFGPQGQGSNQPQHF. CDR3 sequence (DNA): TGCGCCAGCAGCTTTGGTCCGCAGGGACAGGGTAGCAATCAGCCCCAGCATTTT.

The chain recombines TRBV7-6 with TRBJ2-5; D is possibly TRBD2 (5 bases). The germline gives CDR1 SGHVS, CDR2 FNYEAQ. CDR3 length: 14 residues. Trimming removed 0 bases at V and 11 bases at J, with 16 bases between. This CDR3 is CASSLAPSGSEQYF. In nucleotides, the CDR3 is TGTGCCAGCAGCTTAGCGCCCTCGGGGTCTGAGCAGTACTTC.

The V gene is TRBV25-1, the J gene TRBJ1-6; the match to TRBD1 covers 7 bases. J lost 6 bases, V lost 5 bases, and 1 base had no gene match. The CDR3 consists of 13 residues. Germline assignment: CDR1 MGHDK and CDR2 SYGVNS. The CDR3 nucleotides read TGTGCCAGCAGTAACAGGGGTAATTCACCCCTCCACTTT. This codes for CASSNRGNSPLHF.

This chain connects TRBV9 to TRBJ2-2, with TRBD2 as a possible D gene (5 bases). V was clipped by 1 base and J by 4 bases, with 14 bases between them. Germline V gene sequence: CDR1 SGDLS, CDR2 YYNGEE. The CDR3 is 16 residues long. DNA of the CDR3: TGTGCCAGCAGCGTACGGGAAACATCGGCCACCGGGGAGCTGTTTTTT. Encoded protein: CASSVRETSATGELFF.

The chain couples TRBV4-1 to TRBJ2-3, with 8 bases fitting TRBD2. This CDR3 contains 15 residues. The J segment lost 0 bases and the V segment lost 4 bases, leaving 3 bases of the junction unmatched. CDR1 MGHRA and CDR2 YSYEKL come from the germline V gene. This chain's CDR3 is CASSPTSGSTDTQYF. The DNA of the CDR3 is TGCGCCAGCAGCCCCACTAGCGGTAGCACAGATACGCAGTATTTT.

This rearrangement joins TRBV4-1 to TRBJ2-1; 10 nucleotides align to TRBD2. The CDR3 totals 17 residues. From germline, CDR1 is MGHRA and CDR2 YSYEKL. With V trimmed by 1 base and J by 0 bases, 3 bases remained unmatched. The CDR3 region has the DNA TGCGCCAGCAGCCAAGCGCTAGCGGGGGTCTCCTACAATGAGCAGTTCTTC. Its protein product is CASSQALAGVSYNEQFF.

This clone showed up just a few times. CDR3 in amino acids: CAQGDYGYTF. The CDR3 DNA follows: TGTGCCCAGGGGGACTATGGCTACACCTTC. The chain links TRBV2 to TRBJ1-2, with 7 bases that match TRBD1. Germline V gene sequence: CDR1 SNHLY, CDR2 FYNNEI. Unmatched junction bases numbered 0, after V lost 11 bases and J lost 3 bases. The CDR3 extends over 10 amino acids.

The chain recombines TRBV4-2 with TRBJ1-6; D is unresolved. Trimming took off 0 bases at V and 9 bases at J, with 15 bases between the two ends. This CDR3 contains 16 residues. Germline loops: CDR1 LGHNA, CDR2 YNFKEQ. This CDR3 is CASSQEGGFGISPLHF. The CDR3 nucleotides read TGTGCCAGCAGCCAAGAAGGAGGGTTCGGGATTTCACCCCTCCACTTT.

The chain recombines TRBV4-1 with TRBJ2-7, with D unclear. V lost 0 bases to trimming and J lost 3 bases, with 15 bases between them. The CDR3 spans 16 residues. Looked up from germline, CDR1 is MGHRA and CDR2 is YSYEKL. Written as DNA, the CDR3 is TGCGCCAGCAGCCAAGATACGCCGTCGGTTGGCTACGAGCAGTACTTC. This translates into CASSQDTPSVGYEQYF.

V gene TRBV6-5 combines with J gene TRBJ2-5, with D possibly being TRBD1 (6 bases). Germline loops: CDR1 MNHEY, CDR2 SVGAGI. Deletions cut 3 bases from V and 2 bases from J, with 7 bases between. The CDR3 runs 13 residues. The CDR3 loop reads CASSYGQQETQYF. The DNA of the CDR3 is TGTGCCAGCAGTTATGGACAGCAAGAGACCCAGTACTTC.

This chain uses TRBV29-1 with TRBJ2-1; TRBD2 aligns across 8 bases. The V gene's germline CDR1 is SQVTM and CDR2 ANQGSEA. With V trimmed by 1 base and J by 8 bases, 7 bases remained unmatched. CDR3 length: 14 amino acids. Written as DNA, the CDR3 is TGCAGCGTTGAAGGGCTAGCGGGCGAGTATGAGCAGTTCTTC. This sequence encodes CSVEGLAGEYEQFF.

This chain links TRBV5-1 with TRBJ1-2, with unresolved D. CDR3 length: 15 amino acids. In germline, CDR1 is SGHRS, CDR2 YFSETQ. Trimming shortened V by 4 bases and J by 3 bases, and 16 bases separated the two germline ends. In DNA, the CDR3 is TGCGCCAGCAGCCACCGACAAGGTAAGGACTATGGCTACACCTTC. This sequence encodes CASSHRQGKDYGYTF.

V usage is TRBV15 and J usage is TRBJ2-7, with 7 positions matching TRBD2. The CDR3 has 15 amino acids. J was trimmed by 0 bases and V by 4 bases; bases with no gene match: 6. Germline CDR1 LNHNV, CDR2 YYDKDF (reference sequence). The CDR3 protein is CATSKGGGSSYEQYF. The CDR3 bases are TGTGCCACCAGCAAAGGTGGCGGGAGCTCCTACGAGCAGTACTTC.

The V call is TRBV7-3, the J call TRBJ1-1; D gene ambiguous. Germline values: CDR1 SGHTA, CDR2 FQGTGA. The V end was cut by 2 bases, the J end by 0 bases, with 4 bases between. The CDR3 sequence is 13 residues long. The CDR3 protein is CASSLQMNTEAFF. The CDR3 region has the DNA TGTGCCAGCAGCTTACAAATGAACACTGAAGCTTTCTTT. Full variable domain (missing parts from reference TRBV7-3 and TRBJ1-1): GAGVSQTPSNKVTEKGKYVELRCDPISGHTALYWYRQSLGQGPEFLIYFQGTGAADDSGLPNDRFFAVRPEGSVSTLKIQRTERGDSAVYLCASSLQMNTEAFFGQGTRLTVV.

The rearrangement joins TRBV5-5 to TRBJ2-7; D may be TRBD2 (7 bases). The V end lost 4 bases, the J end lost 2 bases, and 19 bases lay between the germline ends. The CDR3 is made up of 16 amino acids. CDR1 and CDR2 from the germline V gene are SGHKS and YYEKEE (reference sequence). The CDR3 loop is CASSGGAAGKTYEQYF. The CDR3 DNA reads TGTGCCAGCAGCGGGGGGGCGGCTGGTAAGACCTACGAGCAGTACTTC. Variable domain in full (rest from reference TRBV5-5 and TRBJ2-7): DAGVTQSPTHLIKTRGQQVTLRCSPISGHKSVSWYQQVLGQGPQFIFQYYEKEERGRGNFPDRFSARQFPNYSSELNVNALLLGDSALYLCASSGGAAGKTYEQYFGPGTRLTVT.

The V gene is TRBV28, the J gene TRBJ2-1; 7 bases line up with TRBD2. V shed 3 bases, J shed 6 bases, and the junction held 2 bases outside the gene matches. CDR3 length: 13 residues. Germline V gene sequence: CDR1 MDHEN, CDR2 SYDVKM. The CDR3: CASSLPSGNEQFF. The DNA for the CDR3 is TGTGCCAGCAGTTTGCCTAGCGGCAATGAGCAGTTCTTC.

DNA of the CDR3: TGTGCCAGCAGCTTGGAGGGACAGCGGAACTACGAGCAGTACTTC. Protein product: CASSLEGQRNYEQYF. The gene calls are TRBV5-4 and TRBJ2-7; 7 bases match TRBD1. V was clipped by 0 bases and J by 3 bases; unmatched bases: 6. Germline V gene data show CDR1 as SGHNT and CDR2 as YYREEE (reference sequence). This CDR3 region has 15 residues.

J is TRBJ1-2 and V is TRBV5-1, with TRBD1 matching 7 bases. This CDR3 is 13 amino acids long. The V gene end was trimmed by 1 base and the J gene end by 5 bases; junction bases not matched to a gene: 2. Germline CDR1 SGHRS, CDR2 YFSETQ. The CDR3 DNA is TGCGCCAGCAGCTTGCAGGGGGGTTATGGCTACACCTTC. It is translated as CASSLQGGYGYTF.

The rearrangement uses TRBV6-5 and TRBJ2-1; D call uncertain. Trimming left V 3 bases short and J 0 bases short, with 6 bases between. This CDR3 spans 14 amino acids. Per the germline V gene, CDR1 is MNHEY and CDR2 is SVGAGI. The CDR3 bases are TGTGCCAGCAGTTATGCGTCCTCCTACAATGAGCAGTTCTTC. As protein: CASSYASSYNEQFF.

This rearrangement joins TRBV7-8 to TRBJ2-1; TRBD1 matches 9 bases. V shed 5 bases and J 4 bases; nucleotides not matched to a gene: 12. This CDR3 is 17 amino acids long. Germline V gene sequence: CDR1 SGHVS, CDR2 FQNEAQ. The chain's CDR3 is CASSPPWGTGSYNEQFF. CDR3 nucleotide sequence: TGTGCCAGCAGCCCCCCTTGGGGGACAGGGAGTTACAATGAGCAGTTCTTC.

The J gene is TRBJ1-2, the V gene TRBV18; TRBD1 might be the D (6 bases). The CDR3 is 15 residues long. In germline, CDR1 is KGHSH, CDR2 LQKENI. Trimming pared 0 bases from V and 8 bases from J, leaving 16 bases between. CDR3 loop: CASSPPTQGPLGYTF. The CDR3 DNA reads as TGTGCCAGCTCACCACCGACTCAGGGGCCCCTCGGCTACACCTTC.

The genes are TRBV6-5 and TRBJ2-2; maybe TRBD2 (7 bases). Germline V gene data show CDR1 as MNHEY and CDR2 as SVGAGI. The CDR3 has 14 residues. V dropped 7 bases and J dropped 7 bases, with 16 bases sitting between them. The DNA for the CDR3 is TGTGCCAGCACCCCGGGGGGCGCCGGCGGGGAGCTGTTTTTT. This sequence encodes CASTPGGAGGELFF.

This clone occurred once. This chain uses TRBV11-2 with TRBJ2-3; 7 nucleotides align to TRBD1. The CDR3 length is 16 residues. The V gene's germline CDR1 is SGHAT and CDR2 FQNNGV. V lost 5 bases, J lost 0 bases, and 8 bases stayed unmatched. Here the CDR3 reads CASSPGTDSSTDTQYF. CDR3 sequence (DNA): TGTGCCAGCAGCCCCGGGACAGACAGTAGCACAGATACGCAGTATTTT.

This rearrangement joins TRBV4-2 to TRBJ2-1; 7 bases match TRBD2. J gave up 1 base and V 1 base, and 4 bases lay outside the gene matches. Germline CDR1 reads LGHNA; CDR2 reads YNFKEQ. The CDR3 sequence is 16 residues long. Here the CDR3 reads CASSQARTSSYNEQFF. As DNA, the CDR3 is TGTGCCAGCAGCCAAGCTCGGACTAGTTCCTACAATGAGCAGTTCTTC.

The genes are TRBV12-1 and TRBJ2-6; the D call TRBD1 from the table was never checked on the DNA. TRBV12-1 is a pseudogene segment. This CDR3 spans 23 amino acids. The CDR3 here is CASSFVRTARKGQVRSGANVLTF. CDR3 sequence (DNA): TGTGCCAGCAGCTTTGTTCGGACGGCGAGGAAGGGACAGGTTCGTTCTGGGGCCAACGTCCTGACTTTC.

This chain joins TRBV13 and TRBJ2-5, with 13 bases identical to TRBD2. This CDR3 is built from 16 residues. Germline CDR1 reads PRHDT; CDR2 reads FYEKMQ (reference sequence). The junction had 8 bases not matched to a gene; V was cut back by 5 bases and J by 5 bases. CDR3 bases: TGTGCCAGCAGCCATCGACTAGCGGGAGGCAGGGAGACCCAGTACTTC. Translated, it gives CASSHRLAGGRETQYF.

Details on this clone: The same CDR3 is also encoded by other DNA sequences in this sample. This chain links TRBV10-3 with TRBJ2-3; 8 bases line up with TRBD2. The CDR3 consists of 14 residues. V shed 3 bases, J shed 3 bases, and the junction held 2 bases outside the gene matches. Germline CDR1 is ENHRY and CDR2 is SYGVKD. The CDR3 region is CAISDSGGTDTQYF. Written as DNA, the CDR3 is TGTGCCATCAGTGACTCGGGGGGGACAGATACGCAGTATTTT.